This TCR beta chain was recovered during a study of human T cells and chemical hapten exposure (dated by TCRdb to the early 2020s). For context, the study as a whole: For sensitization, 2% DPC in acetone was applied to a 2 cm by 2 cm area of upper inner arm skin. Weekly therapeutic DPC doses were additionally applied to the scalp of patients throughout the roughly 24-week study period. Patch tests used Finn chambers with 0.01% DPC on the upper back, scored after 6 days by International Contact Dermatitis Research Group standards. The patient cohort, mostly female, included alopecia areata with under or over 50% scalp involvement, alopecia totalis and alopecia universalis. Libraries were pooled for sequencing, and per-sample TCR yields varied mainly because of small differences in library volumes within the pool. The study tracked peripheral blood TCR repertoire changes in vivo during primary and secondary sensitization to the hapten diphenylcyclopropenone (DPC) in alopecia patients. Blood samples were taken from patients before sensitization (week 0) and then at 2, 6 and about 24 weeks after DPC sensitization. Blood for TCR sequencing was provided by twenty-nine alopecia patients at one to four time points (pre-sensitization, 2, 6 and 24 weeks). What the work shows at the level of the full study, not this receptor alone: After repeated subsampling, changes were observed in the strength of the expansion versus patch-test correlation and in the threshold at which the correlation became significant. The number of PT1 expanded TCRs positively correlated with patch test score, significant at thresholds 8, 16 and 32 but not 4. Compared with pre-sensitization or healthy control sets, expanded TCRs formed significantly more large CDR3 similarity clusters, which is consistent with antigen-driven responses. DPC sensitization did not change how many TCRs were above 1 in 1000 frequency, and no evidence was found of alterations in global repertoire structure. Alopecia, a presumed autoimmune disease, was present in all patients, so the immune response of the patients might differ from that of healthy individuals.

Library prep was done by RACE. TCRdb shows the sequencer as NextSeq 500. Library preparation attached unique molecular identifiers to individual cDNA molecules for quantitative, reproducible TCR counting. Each blood RNA sample was used to sequence both TCR alpha and TCR beta chains. Regarding the original processing steps: A median of roughly 98,000 TCRs per sample was observed, with a range of 23,224 to 690,600. The Decombinator software suite was used to annotate the V, J and CDR3 of the TCR reads. Every sample was subsampled to the same number of TCRs (28,000) for the PS versus PT1 abundance plots. Expanded TCRs were defined as absent before sensitization and observed at least eight times at the 2-week time point. TCRdb took the public reads, trimmed them with fastp at Q25, ran MiXCR for clone calling and kept in-frame beta chains. Rows with a matching CDR3 protein are joined into one entry that keeps the most common DNA and genes. TCRdb assigned the V and J calls; the authors' analysis was not used. The sample table contains approximately 82,000 distinct CDR3 sequences; only one count was recorded for about 10% of them. The ten largest clones capture around 2.2% of the sample.

Sample time point, as interpreted from the label and publication: patch test 1, 2 weeks after DPC sensitization. The treatment or condition label, read with the paper, signifies: therapeutic diphenylcyclopropenone sensitization with weekly scalp DPC. At each patch-test visit, blood was drawn before the patch test was applied. To be eligible, patients had to be aged 18 to 70, diagnosed with alopecia and judged suitable for DPC therapy, while pregnant patients were excluded. Unfractionated whole blood was collected in Tempus Blood RNA tubes, and total RNA was extracted from that blood. As to this clonotype: The antigen it recognizes is unknown. Base qualities are not provided; no much larger clone lies one nucleotide away.

The germline V gene provides CDR1 ENHRY and CDR2 SYGVKD. Reading from cysteine to phenylalanine, the CDR3 counts 11 amino acids. Only CDR3 DNA is held: 33 bases, read in frame from base 1. Trimming costs V 10 bases and J 5 bases, and their ends lie 11 bases apart. This TCR was recovered from a middle-aged man with alopecia areata. Some clones in this sample may be carry-over from other donors' samples. In this chain, TRBV10-3 is recombined with TRBJ1-1; no D gene can be assigned with confidence. Specimen: whole blood, collected in connection with sensitization to the hapten diphenylcyclopropenone (DPC). The DNA reads as follows: TGTGCCACCTTGGGCCAAACTGAAGCTTTCTTT. Its amino acids are CATLGQTEAFF.